Shown below are 31 T cell receptor beta chains from a single sample sequenced in a study of shared clonotypes between healthy human individuals. The assay was immunoSEQ multiplex PCR, and TCRdb's table has in-frame clones only and misses some. Of more than 2 million clones listed, about 95% were seen once; the top ten hold about 1.1%. Cells designated naive CD8 were CD45RO-negative and were positively selected for CCR7, with terminally differentiated effector memory CD45RA+ cells excluded. The source material was naive CD8+ T cells sorted from blood. Receptors were obtained from a man between 18 and 35 years old in good health.

On this clone itself: The identical CDR3 is also encoded by other nucleotide sequences in the sample. The chain employs TRBV9 and TRBJ2-5; D remains unclear. The V gene lost 5 bases and the J gene lost 5 bases, with 7 bases spanning the gap. The CDR3 loop spans 11 amino acids. Germline assignment: CDR1 SGDLS and CDR2 YYNGEE. The CDR3 coding sequence is TGTGCCAGCAGTGCCGGGGAGACCCAGTACTTC. Amino acids: CASSAGETQYF.

The CDR3 is CASSQEALRLDRGETQYF. DNA of the CDR3: TGTGCCAGCAGCCAAGAGGCTCTTCGGCTCGACAGGGGAGAGACCCAGTACTTC. The chain couples TRBV4-2 to TRBJ2-5; the match to TRBD1 covers 8 bases. Trimming took 0 bases from V and 4 from J; bases not matched to a gene: 13. From germline, CDR1 is LGHNA and CDR2 YNFKEQ. The CDR3 spans 18 residues.

The chain has TRBV6-1 and TRBJ2-1; D remains unclear. Germline CDR1 MNHNS, CDR2 SASEGT. CDR3 length equals 13 residues. V was pared by 2 bases and J by 6 bases, with 8 bases between. The CDR3 is CASSETLPNEQFF. The DNA for the CDR3 is TGTGCCAGCAGTGAAACCCTCCCCAATGAGCAGTTCTTC.

The V and J genes are TRBV9 and TRBJ2-3, with D tentatively TRBD1 (6 bases). Germline loops: CDR1 SGDLS, CDR2 YYNGEE. The CDR3 has 14 amino acids. V lost 0 bases, J lost 6 bases, and 11 bases lay in between. The CDR3 region is CASSVANQGDTQYF. The CDR3 nucleotides are TGTGCCAGCAGCGTAGCTAACCAGGGGGATACGCAGTATTTT.

This clone was detected once. The same CDR3 also results from other DNA sequences found in this sample. In nucleotides, the CDR3 is TGTGCCAGCAGTTTACAGGGCAGCAATCAGCCCCAGCATTTT. Translating it yields CASSLQGSNQPQHF. The chain combines TRBV27 with TRBJ1-5; the D gene is possibly TRBD1 (5 bases). The CDR3 totals 14 residues. V was clipped by 2 bases and J by 1 base, with 6 bases between them. CDR1 is MNHEY, CDR2 SMNVEV, per germline (reference sequence).

This rearrangement joins TRBV4-3 to TRBJ2-7; tentative D call: TRBD2 (6 bases). The length of the CDR3 is 18 residues. CDR1 LGHNA and CDR2 YSLEER come from the germline V gene. V gave up 0 bases and J gave up 0 bases, with 18 bases separating them. DNA of the CDR3: TGCGCCAGCAGCCAAGAGGCGAGCGGGCCGTTCTCCTCCTACGAGCAGTACTTC. Its translation: CASSQEASGPFSSYEQYF.

The genes are TRBV5-6 and TRBJ1-2; no reliable D call. This CDR3 is built from 14 residues. The V and J ends lost 0 bases and 5 bases respectively, with 11 bases between them. From germline, CDR1 is SGHDT and CDR2 YYEEEE. The CDR3 loop reads CASSLEGIGYGYTF. CDR3 DNA sequence: TGTGCCAGCAGCTTGGAAGGGATTGGGTATGGCTACACCTTC.

The chain combines TRBV15 with TRBJ2-7; D remains ambiguous. V lost 4 bases, J lost 5 bases, and 18 bases lay in between. The CDR3 length is 15 residues. Germline V lookup: CDR1 LNHNV, CDR2 YYDKDF (reference sequence). This CDR3 is CATSTSIEEINEQYF. Here the CDR3 DNA reads TGTGCCACCAGCACCTCGATTGAGGAAATCAACGAGCAGTACTTC.

J is TRBJ1-1 and V is TRBV13, with D hard to call. Trimming cost V 4 bases and J 8 bases, with 14 bases left between them. The CDR3 spans 13 residues. In germline, CDR1 is PRHDT, CDR2 FYEKMQ (reference sequence). The CDR3 region is CASSSFGSQEAFF. The CDR3 nucleotides are TGTGCCAGCAGCTCCTTCGGGTCTCAAGAAGCTTTCTTT.

A single count supports this clone. This rearrangement joins TRBV28 to TRBJ2-7; D possibly uses TRBD1 or TRBD2 (5 bases each). V lost 3 bases to trimming and J lost 2 bases, with 14 bases between them. This CDR3 has 15 residues. Germline-derived CDR1 and CDR2 are MDHEN and SYDVKM. DNA for the CDR3: TGTGCCAGCAGTTTTGTACGGGACCTACCCTACGAGCAGTACTTC. This sequence encodes CASSFVRDLPYEQYF.

This clone was picked up one time. The chain uses TRBV28 and TRBJ2-7, with D possibly matching TRBD1 (5 bases). Per the germline V gene, CDR1 is MDHEN and CDR2 is SYDVKM. The V and J ends lost 3 bases and 6 bases respectively, with 18 bases between them. The CDR3 runs 15 residues. The CDR3 DNA sequence: TGTGCCAGCAGTTTTCAGGGCCAAGGTTTAGGCGAGCAGTACTTC. Translation gives CASSFQGQGLGEQYF.

The rearrangement joins TRBV19 to TRBJ2-7, with D possibly TRBD2 on 6 matching bases. The CDR3 extends over 15 amino acids. Germline-derived CDR1 and CDR2 are LNHDA and SQIVND (reference sequence). The V end lost 1 base, the J end lost 0 bases, and 10 bases lay between the germline ends. CDR3 residues: CASSIARGSSYEQYF. CDR3 sequence (DNA): TGTGCCAGTAGTATAGCGCGGGGCTCCTCCTACGAGCAGTACTTC.

The rearrangement uses TRBV29-1 and TRBJ2-1; TRBD2 is a possible D gene (6 bases). There are 12 residues in the CDR3. CDR1 and CDR2 from the germline V gene are SQVTM and ANQGSEA. Between the trimmed V and J ends, which lost 0 bases and 10 bases, there was a span of 10 bases. The CDR3 region has the DNA TGCAGCGTTGAAGATTCGGGGGTGGAGCAGTTCTTC. Translated: CSVEDSGVEQFF.

The V call is TRBV4-3, the J call TRBJ2-7, with TRBD2 identical over 8 bases. This CDR3 is 16 amino acids long. Looked up from germline, CDR1 is LGHNA and CDR2 is YSLEER. J gave up 5 bases and V 0 bases, and 9 bases lay outside the gene matches. CDR3 in amino acids: CASSQDASGSRDEQYF. The CDR3 region has the DNA TGCGCCAGCAGCCAAGACGCCAGCGGGAGCAGGGACGAGCAGTACTTC.

This clone has just a few counts. Other nucleotide sequences from this sample produce the same CDR3. The chain joins TRBV9 to TRBJ1-5; D is uncertain. V dropped 0 bases and J dropped 2 bases, with 3 bases sitting between them. The CDR3 consists of 13 residues. Per germline, CDR1 SGDLS and CDR2 YYNGEE. The CDR3 DNA reads as TGTGCCAGCAGCGTAGATGGCAATCAGCCCCAGCATTTT. Encoded protein: CASSVDGNQPQHF.

This chain joins TRBV9 and TRBJ2-1; D gene ambiguous. Trimming cost V 4 bases and J 3 bases, with 20 bases left between them. The CDR3 has 17 residues. Germline values: CDR1 SGDLS, CDR2 YYNGEE. The CDR3 spells CASSYSNKQRNYNEQFF. The CDR3 DNA is TGTGCCAGCAGCTATAGTAATAAACAGAGGAACTACAATGAGCAGTTCTTC.

The rearrangement joins TRBV28 to TRBJ2-7, with D possibly called TRBD1 or TRBD2 (5 bases each). CDR1 MDHEN and CDR2 SYDVKM come from the germline V gene. The ends were cut back, 6 bases at V and 6 bases at J, with 21 bases in the middle. This CDR3 is 15 amino acids long. The CDR3 here is CASSPTPGHVSEQYF. CDR3 DNA: TGTGCCAGCAGCCCAACTCCGGGGCATGTGTCCGAGCAGTACTTC.

This chain connects TRBV9 to TRBJ2-3; the D gene is possibly TRBD1 (6 bases). Deletions cut 7 bases from V and 4 bases from J, with 13 bases between. This CDR3 has 13 amino acids. CDR1 is SGDLS and CDR2 is YYNGEE in the germline V gene. The CDR3, as DNA: TGTGCCAGCGCAGGGGTGCGGGCAGATACGCAGTATTTT. This gives the protein CASAGVRADTQYF.

The CDR3 spells CASSYESGWGSTEAFF. The CDR3 DNA follows: TGTGCCAGCAGTTACGAATCAGGGTGGGGAAGCACTGAAGCTTTCTTT. The rearrangement joins TRBV6-5 to TRBJ1-1; TRBD1 is a possible D gene (5 bases). The germline gives CDR1 MNHEY, CDR2 SVGAGI. V was pared by 2 bases and J by 4 bases, with 17 bases between. The CDR3 contains 16 residues.

The chain links TRBV6-1 to TRBJ1-4, with 7 bases fitting TRBD1. V dropped 4 bases and J dropped 0; count of bases not matched to a gene: 11. This CDR3 region has 18 residues. Germline values: CDR1 MNHNS, CDR2 SASEGT. The DNA for the CDR3 is TGTGCCAGCAGTGGAGAGGGCGGGACAGTTGCAACTAATGAAAAACTGTTTTTT. Translating it yields CASSGEGGTVATNEKLFF.

This clone turned up a few times. This sequence joins TRBV5-4 and TRBJ1-1; D might be TRBD1 (6 bases). The CDR3 covers 14 residues. Germline lookup yields CDR1 SGHNT and CDR2 YYREEE (reference sequence). V shed 4 bases and J shed 4 bases, with 14 bases lying between them. The DNA for the CDR3 is TGTGCCAGCAGCCACGCAGGGGCGGGCACTGAAGCTTTCTTT. Translating gives CASSHAGAGTEAFF.

The count of this clone is one. V gene TRBV29-1 combines with J gene TRBJ2-1; D ambiguous. From germline, CDR1 is SQVTM and CDR2 ANQGSEA. This CDR3 is built from 10 residues. CDR3: CSCLGNEQFF. The CDR3 bases are TGCAGTTGCCTGGGGAATGAGCAGTTCTTC.

Concerning this clone: Other DNA sequences in the sample encode the same CDR3. The chain joins TRBV6-6 to TRBJ2-7, with 9 nucleotides matching TRBD1. Trimming took 3 bases from V and 0 from J; bases not matched to a gene: 3. The CDR3 is 15 residues long. Germline CDR1 and CDR2: MNHNY and SVGAGI (reference sequence). The CDR3 sequence: CASSYSTGGSYEQYF. CDR3 nucleotides: TGTGCCAGCAGTTATTCGACAGGGGGCTCCTACGAGCAGTACTTC.

The chain recombines TRBV5-6 with TRBJ2-4; maybe TRBD1 (5 bases). The CDR3 is 15 residues long. Trimming stripped 2 bases from V and 6 bases from J, with 15 bases between. Looked up from germline, CDR1 is SGHDT and CDR2 is YYEEEE. The DNA for the CDR3 is TGTGCCAGCAGCTTCGGCGCAGGCCAGGGAAACATTCAGTACTTC. Protein: CASSFGAGQGNIQYF.

The rearrangement links TRBV28 to TRBJ1-1; D is uncertain. With 4 bases removed from V and 1 base from J, the gap between germline ends came to 7 bases. Germline CDR1 reads MDHEN; CDR2 reads SYDVKM. The CDR3 has 13 amino acids. The CDR3 loop reads CASSSSKNTEAFF. The CDR3 coding sequence is TGTGCCAGCAGTTCATCGAAGAACACTGAAGCTTTCTTT.

This clone was seen a single time. The chain employs TRBV7-3 and TRBJ2-1; TRBD1 is a possible D gene (5 bases). This CDR3 contains 14 residues. Germline assignment: CDR1 SGHTA and CDR2 FQGTGA. Trimming took 4 bases from V and 9 from J, leaving 16 bases between them. The CDR3 spells CASSYDSGSGEQFF. The CDR3 bases are TGTGCCAGCAGCTACGACAGTGGGTCGGGTGAGCAGTTCTTC.

To note about this clone: The sample carries other DNA sequences with the same CDR3. This chain connects TRBV5-6 to TRBJ2-7; D is unclear. V lost 0 bases, J lost 3 bases, and 7 bases lay in between. The CDR3 extends over 13 amino acids. Germline-derived CDR1 and CDR2 are SGHDT and YYEEEE. In DNA, the CDR3 is TGTGCCAGCAGCTTGGGTCTAGACTACGAGCAGTACTTC. The encoded protein is CASSLGLDYEQYF. The full variable domain, its missing parts supplied by reference TRBV5-6 and TRBJ2-7, is DAGVTQSPTHLIKTRGQQVTLRCSPKSGHDTVSWYQQALGQGPQFIFQYYEEEERQRGNFPDRFSGHQFPNYSSELNVNALLLGDSALYLCASSLGLDYEQYFGPGTRLTVT.

This clone has just one count. The chain is built from TRBV10-3 and TRBJ2-7; 8 positions agree with TRBD2. Germline trimming cut 2 bases from V and 3 bases from J; bases unmatched to any gene: 3. The CDR3 sequence is 14 residues long. Per germline, CDR1 ENHRY and CDR2 SYGVKD. The CDR3 sequence: CAISETGGRYEQYF. The CDR3 bases are TGTGCCATCAGTGAGACGGGGGGGCGCTACGAGCAGTACTTC.

The CDR3 DNA follows: TGTGCCAGCAATTCAGGGGGCGTCGGTGAAAAACTGTTTTTT. Amino acids: CASNSGGVGEKLFF. The V call is TRBV6-6, the J call TRBJ1-4, with TRBD1 identical over 8 bases. With V trimmed by 7 bases and J by 7 bases, 8 bases remained unmatched. This CDR3 contains 14 residues. The germline gives CDR1 MNHNY, CDR2 SVGAGI (reference sequence).

Details on this clone: Relative to the germline gene, one junction end is altered; a read error may explain this. This chain joins TRBV30 and TRBJ2-1; possible D gene TRBD1, 6 bases. The CDR3 covers 12 residues. From germline, CDR1 is GTSNPN and CDR2 SVGIG (reference sequence). In DNA form, the CDR3 reads TGTGCCTGGAGTTCTTGGGACAATGCGCAGTTCTTC. Translation gives CAWSSWDNAQFF. Looking up the rest from reference TRBV30 and TRBJ2-1 gives the full variable domain: SQTIHQWPATLVQPVGSPLSLECTVEGTSNPNLYWYRQAAGRGLQLLFYSVGIGQISSEVPQNLSASRPQDRQFILSSKKLLLSDSGFYLCAWSSWDNAQFFGPGTRLTVL.

CDR3 in amino acids: CASSPSGTGVWDTQYF. DNA for the CDR3: TGTGCCAGCTCACCCTCCGGGACCGGGGTTTGGGATACGCAGTATTTT. This chain links TRBV18 with TRBJ2-3; either TRBD1 or TRBD2 may fit D (5 bases each). V lost 3 bases and J 6 bases, leaving 19 bases between the germline ends. This CDR3 comprises 16 residues. Germline CDR1 reads KGHSH; CDR2 reads LQKENI.